Listed below are T cell receptor beta chains from one sample, sequenced in a study of graft-versus-host responses after intestinal transplantation. No antigen has been identified for these receptors. Only in-frame clones appear in the TCRdb table, and some are missing; sequencing was by immunoSEQ multiplex PCR. Of some 92,000 clones in the sample, over 85% were seen once. Sequenced material: unstimulated CD4+ T cells sorted from spleen or lymph node cells, taken before intestinal transplant. These receptors originate from a human donor who received an intestinal transplant. CDR3s include the opening cysteine and the closing phenylalanine or tryptophan. A D gene is named only where the DNA matches it firmly. The size of a clone is reported for some rows only, either as once, few or many, or as a class for expanded clones.

d_call j_call v_call clone_size cdr3_nt cdr3_aa
TRBD1 TRBJ2-7 TRBV5-1 NA TGCGCCAGCAGCTCCGGACAGGGACTTTCCTACGAGCAGTACTTC CASSSGQGLSYEQYF
NA TRBJ2-2 TRBV9 NA TGTGCCAGCAGCGTAGGCGTTCCCGGGGAGCTGTTTTTT CASSVGVPGELFF
TRBD1 TRBJ2-5 TRBV5-1 NA TGCGCCAGCAGACAGACAGGGACAGGCGGTGGGGAGACCCAGTACTTC CASRQTGTGGGETQYF
TRBD2 TRBJ2-3 TRBV29-1 NA TGCAGCGCGAGTGGGACTAGCGGGGCTAGCACAGATACGCAGTATTTT CSASGTSGASTDTQYF
TRBD2 TRBJ2-7 TRBV2 NA TGTGCCAGCAGTGCCTACGGACTAGCGGGCTACGAGCAGTACTTC CASSAYGLAGYEQYF
NA TRBJ2-2 TRBV25-1 NA TGTGCCAGCAGTGTACGGGTTAACACCGGGGAGCTGTTTTTT CASSVRVNTGELFF
TRBD2 TRBJ2-1 TRBV7-9 NA TGTGCCAGCAGCTTAGCGTCGACTAGCGGGACCAATGAGCAGCTCTTC CASSLASTSGTNEQLF
NA TRBJ1-4 TRBV4-1 NA TGCGCCAGCAGCCCCCGAGGGGGAAGTGAAAAACTGTTTTTT CASSPRGGSEKLFF
NA TRBJ1-4 TRBV28 NA TGTGCCAGCAGTTATAGAGGGGTCGAAAAACTGTTTTTT CASSYRGVEKLFF
NA TRBJ1-1 TRBV28 NA TGTGCCAGCAGTACAACGGGCTTCCTCTCCACTGAAGCTTTCTTT CASSTTGFLSTEAFF
NA TRBJ2-1 TRBV6-6 NA TGTGCCAGCAGTTACCCCGGGGAGCAGTTCTTC CASSYPGEQFF
TRBD2 TRBJ2-5 TRBV27 NA TGTGCCAGCAGTCAGGCTAGCGGGAGTCACCAAGAGACCCAGTACTTC CASSQASGSHQETQYF
NA TRBJ1-1 TRBV5-4 NA TGTGCCAGCAGCTTGGGAGGAAGATCGGGGGGCGCTGGAAAAGCTTTCTTT CASSLGGRSGGAGKAFF
TRBD2 TRBJ2-7 TRBV5-4 NA TGTGCCTCCCAAGAAGGGAGGGGCTACTACGAGCAGTACTTC CASQEGRGYYEQYF
TRBD1 TRBJ1-3 TRBV14 NA TGTGCCAGCAGCCAAGATGGACAGGCCTCTGGAAACACCATATATTTT CASSQDGQASGNTIYF
TRBD2 TRBJ2-1 TRBV27 NA TGTGCCAGCAGTTCACCGGGACTAGCGGGAAGCTACAATGAGCAGTTCTTC CASSSPGLAGSYNEQFF
NA TRBJ2-7 TRBV9 NA TGTGCCAGCAGCGCCTCCTTAGGATTTAGTGCCGAGCAGTACTTC CASSASLGFSAEQYF
NA TRBJ2-4 TRBV20-1 NA TGCAGTGCTGGGGGCGTAGACTTC CSAGGVDF
NA TRBJ1-1 TRBV9 NA TGTGCCAGCAGCGCGACGGGGAGTGGGAACACTGAAGCTTTCTTT CASSATGSGNTEAFF
TRBD1 TRBJ1-2 TRBV5-1 NA TGCGCCAGCAGCTTGGGGACAGGGGACTACTATGGCTACACCTTC CASSLGTGDYYGYTF
NA TRBJ2-3 TRBV28 NA TGTCCTAAATCTAGGGCAAGTGCAGATACGCAGTATTTT CPKSRASADTQYF
TRBD1 TRBJ1-4 TRBV5-1 NA TGCGCCAGCAGCTCCGGGACAGGGGGTGAAAAACTGTTTTTT CASSSGTGGEKLFF
NA TRBJ1-5 TRBV30 once TGTGCCTGGAGTGTAATGTCAGGGGGCAATCAGCCCCAGCATTTT CAWSVMSGGNQPQHF
NA TRBJ2-7 TRBV27 once TGTGCCAGCAGTTTAGGGGTAATGGACAGAGGCCTTGACGAGCAGTACTTC CASSLGVMDRGLDEQYF
NA TRBJ2-7 TRBV27 NA TGTGCCAGCAGTCCATATACAGGACTTGCTACCTACGAGCAGTACTTC CASSPYTGLATYEQYF
NA TRBJ2-1 TRBV7-9 NA TGTGCCAGCAGCTTAGGGGCCTACAATGAGCAGTTCTTC CASSLGAYNEQFF
NA TRBJ1-1 TRBV5-1 NA TGCGCCAGCAGCCGGAGACCCCAGGGGCCCGGCACTGAAGCTTTCTTT CASSRRPQGPGTEAFF
TRBD2 TRBJ2-1 TRBV7-2 NA TGTGCCAGCAGCACCACCCGGGAGGCCCGTGACAATGAGCAGTTCTTC CASSTTREARDNEQFF
TRBD2 TRBJ2-7 TRBV7-2 NA TGTGCCAGCAGCTTACGGACTAGCGGTTCCTACGAGCAGTACTTC CASSLRTSGSYEQYF
TRBD1 TRBJ2-2 TRBV19 NA TGTGCCAGTAGTATCGGGACAGGGGGTGCCGGGGAGCTGTTTTTT CASSIGTGGAGELFF
NA TRBJ2-7 TRBV29-1 NA TGCAGCGTTTCTGGGGGCGGTAGCTCCTACGAGCAGTACTTC CSVSGGGSSYEQYF
NA TRBJ2-7 TRBV4-1 NA TGCGCCAGCAGCCAGATTAGAGGGCGCGAGCAGTACTTC CASSQIRGREQYF
TRBD2 TRBJ2-3 TRBV10-3 NA TGTGCCACCACCCGCGGGGTAGCGGGAGTTGCAGATACGCAGTATTTT CATTRGVAGVADTQYF
TRBD1 TRBJ1-1 TRBV7-9 NA TGTGCCAGCAGCTCAGGAAGGGACAGGGGGAAGAGTGAAGCTTTCTTT CASSSGRDRGKSEAFF
NA TRBJ2-3 TRBV13 NA TGTGCCAGCAGCCTACAGTCTCTGAATACGCAGTATTTT CASSLQSLNTQYF
TRBD2 TRBJ2-7 TRBV6-5 NA TGTGCCAGCAGTGACGGGGGGGCCTACGAGCAGTACTTC CASSDGGAYEQYF
NA TRBJ2-1 TRBV10-1 NA TGCGCCAGCAGTGACGGCGACAGGTTCTCGGGGAGCTCCTACAATGAGCAGTTCTTC CASSDGDRFSGSSYNEQFF